The subject of this entry is one T cell receptor beta chain. Its antigen is unidentified. The sample is drawn from a study of post-analysis software for immune sequencing data. TCR beta cDNA libraries included unique molecular identifiers. T cells numbering about 0.85 to 11 million yielded approximately 500,000 cDNA molecules. TCRdb recomputed calls from the PCR reads with MiXCR, one row per CDR3 protein. The sample has some 450,000 distinct CDR3 sequences, under 55% seen once. Whole-study results and caveats: Among roughly five TRBV segments more frequent in patients than controls were TRBV5-6, TRBV5-1 and TRBV20-1.

CDR3 length equals 16 residues. Germline CDR1 MDHEN, CDR2 SYDVKM. V lost 4 bases to trimming and J lost 3 bases, with 13 bases between them. V usage is TRBV28 and J usage is TRBJ2-6, with D perhaps TRBD1 (6 bases). This TCR derives from a girl under 18 with multiple sclerosis. The sequencing input was blood. The CDR3 region has the DNA TGTGCCAGCAGTTCCCTAACAGGGTTTGGGGCCAACGTCCTGACTTTC. Translated, it gives CASSSLTGFGANVLTF.